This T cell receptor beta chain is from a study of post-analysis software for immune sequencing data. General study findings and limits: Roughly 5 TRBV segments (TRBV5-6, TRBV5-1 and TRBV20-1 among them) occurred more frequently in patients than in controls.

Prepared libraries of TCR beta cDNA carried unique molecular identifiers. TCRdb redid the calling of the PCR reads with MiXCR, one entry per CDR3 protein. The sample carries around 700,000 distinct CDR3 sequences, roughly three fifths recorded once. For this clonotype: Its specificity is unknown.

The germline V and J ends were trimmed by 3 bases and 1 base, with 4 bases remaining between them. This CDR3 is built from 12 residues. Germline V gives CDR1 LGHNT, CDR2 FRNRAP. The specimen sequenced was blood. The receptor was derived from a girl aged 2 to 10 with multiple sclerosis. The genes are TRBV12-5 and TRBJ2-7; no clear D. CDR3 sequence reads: CASGFPSYEQYF. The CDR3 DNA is TGTGCTAGTGGTTTCCCTTCCTACGAGCAGTACTTC.